A selection of T cell receptor beta chains follows, all from one sample in a study of OX40 agonist ivuxolimab in advanced cancers. Sequencing was performed with immunoSEQ multiplex PCR; in TCRdb, only in-frame clones are kept and a portion is missing. The sample consists of roughly 28,000 clones, about 86% of them appearing once. The specimen comprised CD4+ or CD8+ T cells sorted from blood, sampled in a trial of the OX40 agonist ivuxolimab. Receptors originate from an adult with an advanced solid tumor such as melanoma, head and neck, liver or kidney cancer. Each CDR3 is given with its conserved first and last residue. D genes are given only for firm matches. Rows give clone size only sometimes, using once, few, many, or a class for an expanded clone.

NA | TRBJ2-4 | NA | TRBV19 | CASSPSARAKNIQYF | TGTGCCAGTAGCCCCAGTGCTAGAGCCAAAAACATTCAGTACTTC
NA | TRBJ1-1 | NA | TRBV5-1 | CASSLASMNTEAFF | TGCGCCAGCAGCTTGGCAAGTATGAACACTGAAGCTTTCTTT
NA | TRBJ1-2 | once | TRBV5-4 | CASSLDPVSYGYTF | TGTGCCAGCAGCTTGGATCCTGTTTCATATGGCTACACCTTC
TRBD1 | TRBJ1-2 | few | TRBV11-2 | CASSSGDRGGYTF | TGTGCCAGCAGTTCCGGGGACAGGGGAGGCTACACCTTC
TRBD1 | TRBJ1-2 | few | TRBV7-9 | CASSPTMTGTDYGYTF | TGTGCCAGCAGCCCAACTATGACAGGGACGGACTATGGCTACACCTTC
TRBD1 | TRBJ2-2 | NA | TRBV27 | CASLGQGWNTGELFF | TGTGCCAGCCTTGGACAGGGGTGGAACACCGGGGAGCTGTTTTTT
NA | TRBJ1-5 | NA | TRBV12-5 | CASVGQGGNQPQHF | TGTGCTAGTGTGGGGCAGGGAGGGAATCAGCCCCAGCATTTT
NA | TRBJ2-1 | NA | TRBV27 | CASSPDAGTLSYNEQFF | TGTGCCAGCAGTCCCGACGCCGGGACTCTTTCCTACAATGAGCAGTTCTTC
TRBD1 | TRBJ2-7 | NA | TRBV11-2 | CASSWETGTGSYEQYF | TGTGCCAGCAGCTGGGAAACCGGGACAGGGTCCTACGAGCAGTACTTC
NA | TRBJ1-2 | NA | TRBV5-6 | CASSLNVDYGYTF | TGTGCCAGCAGCTTGAATGTGGATTATGGCTACACCTTC
NA | TRBJ1-5 | once | TRBV19 | CASSTLDGNSNQPQHF | TGTGCCAGTAGTACTTTAGACGGGAATAGCAATCAGCCCCAGCATTTT
NA | TRBJ2-3 | once | TRBV19 | CASSISPLLAGWDTQYF | TGTGCCAGTAGTATTTCCCCCCTACTAGCCGGCTGGGATACGCAGTATTTT
TRBD2 | TRBJ2-5 | once | TRBV7-8 | CASSLSSGGVQTQYF | TGTGCCAGCAGCTTATCTAGCGGGGGGGTACAGACCCAGTACTTC
TRBD1 | TRBJ1-4 | NA | TRBV7-9 | CASSSSTGGKEKLFF | TGTGCCAGCAGCTCCTCGACAGGGGGCAAAGAAAAACTGTTTTTT
TRBD1 | TRBJ2-1 | NA | TRBV5-6 | CASSLDRVSYNEQFF | TGTGCCAGCAGCCTCGACAGGGTCTCCTACAATGAGCAGTTCTTC
NA | TRBJ2-6 | few | TRBV9 | CASSANVLTF | TGTGCCAGCAGCGCCAACGTCCTGACTTTC
NA | TRBJ2-2 | NA | TRBV15 | CATSRDRGTGELFF | TGTGCCACCAGCAGAGATAGGGGGACCGGGGAGCTGTTTTTT
NA | TRBJ2-5 | NA | TRBV6-6 | CASSSGWDQYF | TGTGCCAGCAGTTCGGGGTGGGACCAGTACTTC
TRBD1 | TRBJ1-1 | NA | TRBV11-2 | CASSSDRGRGTEAFF | TGTGCCAGCAGCTCAGACAGGGGGCGCGGCACTGAAGCTTTCTTT
TRBD2 | TRBJ2-3 | NA | TRBV6-5 | CASAPGGGTDTQYF | TGTGCCAGCGCTCCGGGGGGGGGCACAGATACGCAGTATTTT
NA | TRBJ2-5 | NA | TRBV2 | CASTLGVETQYF | TGTGCCAGCACCCTTGGGGTAGAGACCCAGTACTTC
TRBD2 | TRBJ2-3 | NA | TRBV7-8 | CASSVTSGGSDTQYF | TGTGCCAGCAGCGTGACTAGCGGGGGGTCAGATACGCAGTATTTT
TRBD1 | TRBJ2-1 | NA | TRBV5-8 | CASSLGGTGPPDEQFF | TGTGCCAGCAGCTTGGGCGGGACAGGGCCACCCGATGAGCAGTTCTTC
NA | TRBJ2-5 | once | TRBV7-9 | CASSLAQGRETQYF | TGTGCCAGCAGCTTAGCCCAGGGGCGGGAGACCCAGTACTTC
TRBD1 | TRBJ1-1 | NA | TRBV6-5 | CASSGTVNTEAFF | TGTGCCAGCAGCGGGACAGTGAACACTGAAGCTTTCTTT
NA | TRBJ2-7 | NA | TRBV10-3 | CAISDPERQGRSYEQYF | TGTGCCATCAGTGACCCAGAGAGGCAGGGAAGGTCCTACGAGCAGTACTTC
TRBD1 | TRBJ1-4 | NA | TRBV2 | CASSERDSNEKLFF | TGTGCCAGCAGTGAGCGGGACAGCAATGAAAAACTGTTTTTT
NA | TRBJ2-2 | NA | TRBV7-9 | CASSLRGQNTGELFF | TGTGCCAGCAGCTTAAGGGGACAGAACACCGGGGAGCTGTTTTTT
NA | TRBJ1-5 | NA | TRBV19 | CASSKRLTDSNQPQHF | TGTGCCAGTAGTAAACGGCTGACAGATAGCAATCAGCCCCAGCATTTT
TRBD1 | TRBJ2-7 | NA | TRBV2 | CASYRGYEQYF | TGTGCCAGCTACAGGGGTTACGAGCAGTACTTC
NA | TRBJ1-2 | NA | TRBV27 | CASSLSPGSYGYTF | TGTGCCAGCAGTTTATCCCCAGGGAGTTATGGCTACACCTTC
NA | TRBJ1-1 | NA | TRBV11-2 | CASPSGIPEAFF | TGTGCCAGCCCCTCGGGTATCCCTGAAGCTTTCTTT
TRBD1 | TRBJ2-1 | NA | TRBV7-6 | CASSLGDSSYNEQFF | TGTGCCAGCAGCTTAGGGGACAGCTCCTACAATGAGCAGTTCTTC
NA | TRBJ1-3 | once | TRBV7-6 | CASSPSTGLNSGNTIYF | TGTGCCAGCAGCCCGTCGACAGGACTCAACTCTGGAAACACCATATATTTT
NA | TRBJ2-7 | NA | TRBV19 | CASSTIGTGNSYEQYF | TGTGCCAGTTCCACTATTGGAACAGGCAACTCCTACGAGCAGTACTTC
NA | TRBJ1-1 | NA | TRBV5-4 | CASSFPDSMNTEAFF | TGTGCCAGCAGCTTTCCGGATTCGATGAACACTGAAGCTTTCTTT
NA | TRBJ2-5 | NA | TRBV7-9 | CASSLAGAIQETQYF | TGTGCCAGCAGCTTAGCGGGGGCCATACAAGAGACCCAGTACTTC
TRBD2 | TRBJ2-3 | few | TRBV9 | CASSARLATETDTQYF | TGTGCCAGCAGCGCCAGACTAGCCACCGAGACAGATACGCAGTATTTT
TRBD1 | TRBJ2-7 | NA | TRBV19 | CASSGDSLWYEQYF | TGTGCCAGTAGTGGGGACAGCCTCTGGTACGAGCAGTACTTC
TRBD1 | TRBJ2-7 | NA | TRBV30 | CAWTDRGSPYEQYF | TGTGCCTGGACCGACAGGGGGTCTCCCTACGAGCAGTACTTC
TRBD1 | TRBJ2-3 | NA | TRBV19 | CASSMPGGYDTQYF | TGTGCCAGTAGTATGCCAGGGGGATACGATACGCAGTATTTT
NA | TRBJ1-2 | NA | TRBV6-4 | CASSDSRDGGYTF | TGTGCCAGCAGTGACTCAAGGGATGGCGGCTACACCTTC
NA | TRBJ2-1 | NA | TRBV28 | CASSPTRPEQFF | TGTGCCAGCAGCCCCACTCGGCCGGAGCAGTTCTTC
NA | TRBJ1-3 | NA | TRBV18 | CASSPVTRDPGNTIYF | TGTGCCAGCTCACCAGTTACGCGGGACCCTGGAAACACCATATATTTT
NA | TRBJ1-2 | NA | TRBV6-4 | CASSDSESGGYTF | TGTGCCAGCAGTGACTCGGAGTCGGGTGGCTACACCTTC
NA | TRBJ2-2 | NA | TRBV2 | CASSFSPGPGELFF | TGTGCCAGCAGTTTTTCTCCAGGGCCCGGGGAGCTGTTTTTT
TRBD1 | TRBJ1-1 | NA | TRBV7-2 | CASSHMTGIRVNTEAFF | TGTGCCAGCAGCCACATGACAGGGATTCGCGTGAACACTGAAGCTTTCTTT
NA | TRBJ1-2 | NA | TRBV19 | CASSIDLAGMFYGYTF | TGTGCCAGTAGTATAGATCTCGCAGGGATGTTCTATGGCTACACCTTC
TRBD1 | TRBJ1-2 | once | TRBV7-9 | CASSPPGQAYYGYTF | TGTGCCAGCAGCCCACCGGGACAGGCCTACTATGGCTACACCTTC
TRBD2 | TRBJ2-1 | NA | TRBV18 | CASSPLSGGYSYNEQFF | TGTGCCAGCTCACCCTTGAGCGGGGGATACTCCTACAATGAGCAGTTCTTC
TRBD1 | TRBJ1-5 | NA | TRBV7-9 | CASSLGQGEYQPQHF | TGTGCCAGCAGCTTGGGACAGGGGGAATATCAGCCCCAGCATTTT
NA | TRBJ2-7 | NA | TRBV5-1 | CACRWRASSYEQYF | TGCGCCTGCCGGTGGCGGGCGAGCTCCTACGAGCAGTACTTC
TRBD2 | TRBJ2-7 | NA | TRBV6-5 | CASSVLAGGYEQYF | TGTGCCAGCAGTGTACTAGCGGGAGGGTACGAGCAGTACTTC